At least ten counts were recorded for the clone carrying this T cell receptor (beta chain). Its antigen is still unknown. This same CDR3 is encoded by further DNA sequences in the sample. This specimen comes from a study of beta chain features in type 1 diabetes. Study overall: Cell yields, gender and age were comparable in patients and healthy donors. Study findings and constraints: Across all four CD4+ subsets, people with type 1 diabetes showed modestly shorter TCRB CDR3s.

Of the isolated RNA, all was reverse transcribed, and so the sequenced material was expressed TCRB transcripts. The method was immunoSEQ multiplex PCR; TCRdb's version includes in-frame clones alone and lacks a portion of them. The data show 95,000 to 150,000 clones, about 15% seen once. Trimming shortened V by 3 bases and J by 2 bases, and 4 bases separated the two germline ends. Germline CDR1 and CDR2: ENHRY and SYGVKD. This CDR3 comprises 12 residues. The TCR comes from a man aged 25 to 40 with type 1 diabetes. This sequence joins TRBV10-3 and TRBJ1-2; no reliable D call. Specimen: central memory CD4+ T cells from blood. CDR3 coding DNA: TGTGCCATCAGTGATGGGAACTATGGCTACACCTTC. This sequence encodes CAISDGNYGYTF.